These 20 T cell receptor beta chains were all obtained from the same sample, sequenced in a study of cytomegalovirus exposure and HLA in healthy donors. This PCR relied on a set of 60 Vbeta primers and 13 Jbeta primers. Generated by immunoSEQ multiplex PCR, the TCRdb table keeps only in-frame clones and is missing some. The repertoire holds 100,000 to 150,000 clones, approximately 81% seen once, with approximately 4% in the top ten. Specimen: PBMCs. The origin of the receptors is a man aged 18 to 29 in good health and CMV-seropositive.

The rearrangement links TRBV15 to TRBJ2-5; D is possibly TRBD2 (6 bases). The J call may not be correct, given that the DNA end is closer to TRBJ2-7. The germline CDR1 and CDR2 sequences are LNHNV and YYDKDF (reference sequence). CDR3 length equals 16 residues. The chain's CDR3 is CATSRVGASDGYEQYF. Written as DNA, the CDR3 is TGTGCCACCAGCAGAGTTGGGGCTAGCGACGGGTACGAGCAGTACTTC.

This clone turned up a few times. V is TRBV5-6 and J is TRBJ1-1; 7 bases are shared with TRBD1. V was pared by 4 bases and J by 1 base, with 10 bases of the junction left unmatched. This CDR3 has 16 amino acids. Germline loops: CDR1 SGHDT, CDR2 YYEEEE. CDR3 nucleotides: TGTGCCAGCAGCCGATTACCGAGGACAGGGAACACTGAAGCTTTCTTT. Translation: CASSRLPRTGNTEAFF.

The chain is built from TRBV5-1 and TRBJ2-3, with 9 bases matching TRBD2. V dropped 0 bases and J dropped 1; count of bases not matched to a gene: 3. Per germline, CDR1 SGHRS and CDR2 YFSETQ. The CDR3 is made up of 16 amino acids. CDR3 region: CASSLELAGGTDTQYF. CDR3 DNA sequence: TGCGCCAGCAGCTTGGAGTTAGCGGGGGGCACAGATACGCAGTATTTT.

This CDR3 reads CASSADRDYQPQHF. The CDR3 bases are TGTGCCAGCAGTGCGGACAGGGACTATCAGCCCCAGCATTTT. V and J are TRBV6-6 and TRBJ1-5, with 8 nucleotides matching TRBD1. The V and J ends lost 5 bases and 5 bases, in that order; junction bases with no gene match: 5. The CDR3 is 14 amino acids. Germline CDR1 and CDR2: MNHNY and SVGAGI (reference sequence).

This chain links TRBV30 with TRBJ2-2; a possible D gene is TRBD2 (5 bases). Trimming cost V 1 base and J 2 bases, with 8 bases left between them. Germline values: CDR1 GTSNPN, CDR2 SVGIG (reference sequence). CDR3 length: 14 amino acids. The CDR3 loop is CAWSGSGNTGELFF. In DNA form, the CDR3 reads TGTGCCTGGAGTGGGTCGGGAAACACCGGGGAGCTGTTTTTT.

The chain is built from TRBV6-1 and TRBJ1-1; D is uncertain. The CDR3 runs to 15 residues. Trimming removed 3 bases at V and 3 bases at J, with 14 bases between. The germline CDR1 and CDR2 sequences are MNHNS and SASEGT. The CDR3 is CASSERLMIDTEAFF. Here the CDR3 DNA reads TGTGCCAGCAGTGAGAGACTTATGATCGACACTGAAGCTTTCTTT.

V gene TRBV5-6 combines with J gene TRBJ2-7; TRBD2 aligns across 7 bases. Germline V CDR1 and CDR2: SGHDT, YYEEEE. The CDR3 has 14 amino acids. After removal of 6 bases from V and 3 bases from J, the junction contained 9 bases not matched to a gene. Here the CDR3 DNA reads TGTGCCAGCAACTGGGGGGGGGATTTCTACGAGCAGTACTTC. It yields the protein CASNWGGDFYEQYF.

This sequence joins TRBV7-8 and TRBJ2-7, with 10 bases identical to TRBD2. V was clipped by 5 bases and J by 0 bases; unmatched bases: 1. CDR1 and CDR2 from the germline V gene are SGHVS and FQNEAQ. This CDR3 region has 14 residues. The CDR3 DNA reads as TGTGCCAGCAGCGCTAGCGGGAGCTCCTACGAGCAGTACTTC. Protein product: CASSASGSSYEQYF. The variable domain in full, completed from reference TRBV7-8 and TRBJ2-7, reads GAGVSQSPRYKVAKRGQDVALRCDPISGHVSLFWYQQALGQGPEFLTYFQNEAQLDKSGLPSDRFFAERPEGSVSTLKIQRTQQEDSAVYLCASSASGSSYEQYFGPGTRLTVT.

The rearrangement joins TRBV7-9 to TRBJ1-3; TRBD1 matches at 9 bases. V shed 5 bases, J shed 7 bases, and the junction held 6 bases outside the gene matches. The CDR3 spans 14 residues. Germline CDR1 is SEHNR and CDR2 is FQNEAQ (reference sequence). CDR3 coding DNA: TGTGCCAGCAGCACTGGACAGGGGATGAACACCATATATTTT. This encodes CASSTGQGMNTIYF.

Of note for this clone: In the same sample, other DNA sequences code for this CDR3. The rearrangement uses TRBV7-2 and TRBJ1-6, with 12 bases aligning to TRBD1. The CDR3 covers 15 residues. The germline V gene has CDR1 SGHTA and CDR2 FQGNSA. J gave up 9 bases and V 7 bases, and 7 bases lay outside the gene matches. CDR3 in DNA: TGTGCCAGCACCCTGGGGACAGGGGGCGTTTCACCCCTCCACTTT. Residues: CASTLGTGGVSPLHF.

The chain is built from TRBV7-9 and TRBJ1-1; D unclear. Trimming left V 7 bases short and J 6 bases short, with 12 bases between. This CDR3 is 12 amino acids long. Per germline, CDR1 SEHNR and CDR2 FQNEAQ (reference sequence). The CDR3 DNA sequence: TGTGCCAGCAACTCACGGTGGTCTGAAGCTTTCTTT. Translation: CASNSRWSEAFF.

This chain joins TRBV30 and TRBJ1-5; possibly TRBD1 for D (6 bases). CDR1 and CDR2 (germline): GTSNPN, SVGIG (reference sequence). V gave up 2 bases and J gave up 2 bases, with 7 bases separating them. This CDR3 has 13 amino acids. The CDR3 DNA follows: TGTGCCTGGAGTTCAGGGGGCAATCAGCCCCAGCATTTT. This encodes CAWSSGGNQPQHF. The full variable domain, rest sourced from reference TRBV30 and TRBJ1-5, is SQTIHQWPATLVQPVGSPLSLECTVEGTSNPNLYWYRQAAGRGLQLLFYSVGIGQISSEVPQNLSASRPQDRQFILSSKKLLLSDSGFYLCAWSSGGNQPQHFGDGTRLSIL.

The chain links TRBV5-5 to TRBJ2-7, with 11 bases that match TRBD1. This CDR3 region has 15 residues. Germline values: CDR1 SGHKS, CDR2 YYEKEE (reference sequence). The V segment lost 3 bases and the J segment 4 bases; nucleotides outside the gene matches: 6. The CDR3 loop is CASSSGQGAQYEQYF. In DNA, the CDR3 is TGTGCCAGCAGCTCAGGACAGGGGGCACAATACGAGCAGTACTTC.

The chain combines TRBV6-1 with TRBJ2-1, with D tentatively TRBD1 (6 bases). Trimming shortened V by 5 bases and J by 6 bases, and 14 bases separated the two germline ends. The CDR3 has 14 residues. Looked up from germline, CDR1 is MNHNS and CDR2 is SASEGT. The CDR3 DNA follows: TGTGCCAGCAGTCGACCACAGGGATCCAATGAGCAGTTCTTC. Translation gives CASSRPQGSNEQFF.

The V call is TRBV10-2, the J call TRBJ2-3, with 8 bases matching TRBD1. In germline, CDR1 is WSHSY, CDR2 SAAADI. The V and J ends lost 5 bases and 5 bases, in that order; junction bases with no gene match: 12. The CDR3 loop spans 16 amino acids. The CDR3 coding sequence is TGCGCCAGCAGTAAAGCCGGACAGGGCATAGGAGATACGCAGTATTTT. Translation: CASSKAGQGIGDTQYF.

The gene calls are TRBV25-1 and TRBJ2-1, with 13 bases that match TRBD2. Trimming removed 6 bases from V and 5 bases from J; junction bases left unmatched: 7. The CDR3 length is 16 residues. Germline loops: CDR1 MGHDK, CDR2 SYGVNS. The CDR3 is CASSSRGLAGNNEQFF. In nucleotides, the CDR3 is TGTGCCAGCAGCTCCCGGGGACTAGCGGGGAACAATGAGCAGTTCTTC.

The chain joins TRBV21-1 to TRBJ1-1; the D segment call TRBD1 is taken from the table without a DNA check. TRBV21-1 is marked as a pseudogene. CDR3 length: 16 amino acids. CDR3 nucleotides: TGTGCCAGCAGCAAAGCAGCAGGGTTTGCGCGGACTGAAGCTTTCTTT. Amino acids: CASSKAAGFARTEAFF.

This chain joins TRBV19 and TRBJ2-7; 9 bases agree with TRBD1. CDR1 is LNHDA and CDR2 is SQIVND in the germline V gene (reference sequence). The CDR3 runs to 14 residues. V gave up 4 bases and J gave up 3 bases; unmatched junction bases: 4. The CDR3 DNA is TGTGCCAGTAGTAAGCGGGACAGGGACTACGAGCAGTACTTC. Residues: CASSKRDRDYEQYF.

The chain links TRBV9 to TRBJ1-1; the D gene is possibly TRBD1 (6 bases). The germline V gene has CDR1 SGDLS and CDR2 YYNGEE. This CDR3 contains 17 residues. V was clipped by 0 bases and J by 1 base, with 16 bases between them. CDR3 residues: CASSVGVGGMRNTEAFF. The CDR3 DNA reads TGTGCCAGCAGCGTAGGTGTAGGGGGAATGAGGAACACTGAAGCTTTCTTT.

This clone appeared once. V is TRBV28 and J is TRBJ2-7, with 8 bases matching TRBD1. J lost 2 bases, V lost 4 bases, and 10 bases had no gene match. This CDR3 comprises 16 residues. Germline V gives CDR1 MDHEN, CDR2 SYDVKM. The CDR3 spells CASSSRRGQAAYEQYF. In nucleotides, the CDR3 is TGTGCCAGCAGTTCGAGGAGGGGACAGGCGGCCTACGAGCAGTACTTC.